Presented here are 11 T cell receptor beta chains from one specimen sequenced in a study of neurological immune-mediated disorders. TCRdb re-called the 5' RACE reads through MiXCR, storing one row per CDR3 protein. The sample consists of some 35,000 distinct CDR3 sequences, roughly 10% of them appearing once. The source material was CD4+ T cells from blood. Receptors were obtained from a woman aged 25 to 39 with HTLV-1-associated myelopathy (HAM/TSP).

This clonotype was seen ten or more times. The CDR3: CAISPRAGETQYF. The CDR3 DNA follows: TGTGCCATCAGCCCCCGGGCTGGAGAGACCCAGTACTTC. This chain joins TRBV10-3 and TRBJ2-5, with D hard to call. Germline-derived CDR1 and CDR2 are ENHRY and SYGVKD. The CDR3 is 13 amino acids. The ends were cut back, 6 bases at V and 4 bases at J, with 12 bases in the middle.

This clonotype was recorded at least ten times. The DNA for the CDR3 is TGTGCCAGCAGTTCTAGGCGCCTCCACGAGCAGTACTTC. Amino acid sequence: CASSSRRLHEQYF. V and J are TRBV12-3 or TRBV12-4 and TRBJ2-7; D is unresolved. Trimming shortened V by 4 bases and J by 5 bases, and 12 bases separated the two germline ends. The CDR3 runs 13 residues.

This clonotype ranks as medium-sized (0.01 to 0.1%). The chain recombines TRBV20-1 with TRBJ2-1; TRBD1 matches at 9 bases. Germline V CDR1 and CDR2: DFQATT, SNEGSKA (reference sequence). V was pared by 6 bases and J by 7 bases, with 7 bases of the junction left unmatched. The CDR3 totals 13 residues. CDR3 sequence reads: CSAPGTGRNEQFF. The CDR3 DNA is TGCAGTGCACCGGGGACAGGGAGGAATGAGCAGTTCTTC.

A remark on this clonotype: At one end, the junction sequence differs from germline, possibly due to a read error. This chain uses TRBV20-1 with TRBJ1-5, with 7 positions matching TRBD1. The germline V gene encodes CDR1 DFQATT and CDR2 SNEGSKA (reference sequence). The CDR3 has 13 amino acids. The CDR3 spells CNAPGTVDQTQHF. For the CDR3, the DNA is TGCAATGCGCCCGGGACAGTCGATCAGACCCAGCATTTT.

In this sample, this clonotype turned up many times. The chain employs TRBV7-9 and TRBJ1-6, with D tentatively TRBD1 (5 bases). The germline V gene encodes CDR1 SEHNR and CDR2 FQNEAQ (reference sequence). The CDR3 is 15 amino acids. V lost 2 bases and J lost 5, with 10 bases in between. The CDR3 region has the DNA TGTGCCAGCAGCTTAAGGGACGGTGATAATTCACCCCTCCACTTT. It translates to CASSLRDGDNSPLHF.

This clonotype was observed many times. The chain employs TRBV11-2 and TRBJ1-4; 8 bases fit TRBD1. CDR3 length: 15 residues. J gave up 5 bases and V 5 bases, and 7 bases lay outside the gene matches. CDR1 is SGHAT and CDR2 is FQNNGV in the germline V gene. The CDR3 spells CASSPGDRRNEKLFF. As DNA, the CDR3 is TGTGCCAGCAGCCCGGGGGACAGGAGAAATGAAAAACTGTTTTTT.

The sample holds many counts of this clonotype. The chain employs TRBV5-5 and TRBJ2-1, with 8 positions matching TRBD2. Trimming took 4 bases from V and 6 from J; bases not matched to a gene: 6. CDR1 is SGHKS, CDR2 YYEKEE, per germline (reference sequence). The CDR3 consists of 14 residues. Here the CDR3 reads CASSRGGPTNEQFF. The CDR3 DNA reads TGTGCCAGCAGCCGGGGGGGGCCAACCAATGAGCAGTTCTTC.

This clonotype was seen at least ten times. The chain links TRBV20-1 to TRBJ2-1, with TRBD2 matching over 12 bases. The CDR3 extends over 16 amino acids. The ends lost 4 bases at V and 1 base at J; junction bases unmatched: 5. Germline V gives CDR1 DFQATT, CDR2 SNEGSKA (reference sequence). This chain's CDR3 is CSATATSGGSYNEQFF. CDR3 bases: TGCAGTGCTACCGCGACTAGCGGGGGATCCTACAATGAGCAGTTCTTC.

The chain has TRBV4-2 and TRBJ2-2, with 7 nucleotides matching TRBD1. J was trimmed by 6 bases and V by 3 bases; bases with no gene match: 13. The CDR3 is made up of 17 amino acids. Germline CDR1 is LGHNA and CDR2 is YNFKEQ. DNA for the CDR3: TGTGCCAGCAGCCAGACAGGACAGGTGAAAATCGCCGGGGAGCTGTTTTTT. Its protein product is CASSQTGQVKIAGELFF.

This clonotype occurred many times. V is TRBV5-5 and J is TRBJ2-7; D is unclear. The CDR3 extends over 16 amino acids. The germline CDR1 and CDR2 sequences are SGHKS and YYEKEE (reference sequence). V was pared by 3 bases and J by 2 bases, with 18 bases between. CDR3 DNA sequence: TGTGCCAGCAGCTCCCCTTTCGGCAGGATAACCTACGAGCAGTACTTC. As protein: CASSSPFGRITYEQYF.

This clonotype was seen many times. CDR3 amino acids: CASSLGLASTYEQYF. DNA of the CDR3: TGTGCCAGCAGCTTAGGATTGGCATCGACCTACGAGCAGTACTTC. V gene TRBV11-3 combines with J gene TRBJ2-7; D is unclear. The CDR3 runs to 15 residues. Germline CDR1 SGHNT, CDR2 YENEEA. Trimming removed 1 base at V and 2 bases at J, with 12 bases between.